One sample yielded the 11 T cell receptor beta chains listed below, sequenced in a study of T cell responses to AZD1222 COVID-19 vaccine. Sequencing was performed with immunoSEQ multiplex PCR; in TCRdb, only in-frame clones are kept and a portion is missing. The table records about 100,000 clones, under 95% of them present only once. Sample: peripheral blood, taken on day 0 of AZD1222 vaccination. All receptors come from an adult in good health.

The rearrangement joins TRBV19 to TRBJ1-1; D uncertain. Per the germline V gene, CDR1 is LNHDA and CDR2 is SQIVND (reference sequence). The ends were cut back, 8 bases at V and 5 bases at J, with 18 bases in the middle. CDR3 length: 14 residues. The CDR3 here is CASVWRASATEAFF. In DNA, the CDR3 is TGTGCCAGTGTATGGAGGGCGTCGGCTACTGAAGCTTTCTTT.

V gene TRBV5-1 combines with J gene TRBJ1-1; 8 bases line up with TRBD1. There are 17 residues in the CDR3. Germline-derived CDR1 and CDR2 are SGHRS and YFSETQ. Trimming cost V 0 bases and J 6 bases; bases outside gene matches: 13. CDR3 loop: CASSLAPGGTGIAEAFF. CDR3 DNA: TGCGCCAGCAGCTTGGCCCCAGGGGGCACCGGAATCGCTGAAGCTTTCTTT.

The chain couples TRBV5-6 to TRBJ2-1; 8 bases align to TRBD2. The CDR3 is 15 amino acids. Trimming removed 4 bases from V and 6 bases from J; junction bases left unmatched: 9. Germline CDR1 is SGHDT and CDR2 is YYEEEE. The CDR3 nucleotides read TGTGCCAGCAGCCCCACGTATGCGGGGGGCAATGAGCAGTTCTTC. It yields the protein CASSPTYAGGNEQFF.

The J gene is TRBJ1-4, the V gene TRBV2; 11 bases map to TRBD1. This CDR3 contains 16 residues. Germline V gene sequence: CDR1 SNHLY, CDR2 FYNNEI. After removal of 5 bases from V and 4 bases from J, the junction contained 6 bases not matched to a gene. The CDR3 sequence is CASSIGQGAGNEKLFF. The CDR3 DNA reads TGTGCCAGCAGTATCGGACAGGGGGCGGGTAATGAAAAACTGTTTTTT. Filled out from reference TRBV2 and TRBJ1-4, the complete variable domain reads EPEVTQTPSHQVTQMGQEVILRCVPISNHLYFYWYRQILGQKVEFLVSFYNNEISEKSEIFDDQFSVERPDGSNFTLKIRSTKLEDSAMYFCASSIGQGAGNEKLFFGSGTQLSVL.

J is TRBJ2-1 and V is TRBV4-3; D is unresolved. V dropped 1 base and J dropped 1 base, with 11 bases sitting between them. CDR3 length: 16 residues. Germline V CDR1 and CDR2: LGHNA, YSLEER. The chain's CDR3 is CASSQGATESYNEQFF. For the CDR3, the DNA is TGCGCCAGCAGCCAAGGGGCGACTGAATCCTACAATGAGCAGTTCTTC.

The V call is TRBV5-8, the J call TRBJ2-1; 9 bases are shared with TRBD2. This CDR3 region has 18 residues. Looked up from germline, CDR1 is SGHTS and CDR2 is YDEGEE. The junction had 19 bases not matched to a gene; V was cut back by 4 bases and J by 8 bases. The CDR3 loop is CASSPFRGGGARVDEQFF. DNA for the CDR3: TGTGCCAGCAGCCCCTTCAGAGGCGGGGGGGCTAGGGTGGATGAGCAGTTCTTC.

The V gene is TRBV4-3, the J gene TRBJ2-2; unclear D gene. CDR3 length equals 14 residues. Germline V gene data show CDR1 as LGHNA and CDR2 as YSLEER. Trimming took 5 bases from V and 6 from J, leaving 13 bases between them. The CDR3 DNA sequence: TGCGCCAGCAGCGGCCGGTTGAGCGCCGGGGAGCTGTTTTTT. This sequence encodes CASSGRLSAGELFF.

The chain links TRBV12-3 or TRBV12-4 to TRBJ2-2; D gene unclear. V lost 6 bases and J lost 2, with 4 bases in between. The CDR3 is made up of 12 amino acids. The CDR3 loop is CASSVNTGELFF. The CDR3, as DNA: TGTGCCAGCAGCGTTAACACCGGGGAGCTGTTTTTT.

The V gene is TRBV25-1, the J gene TRBJ1-2, with 10 bases matching TRBD1. Germline CDR1 is MGHDK and CDR2 is SYGVNS. V was pared by 6 bases and J by 6 bases, with 10 bases of the junction left unmatched. CDR3 size: 15 residues. This CDR3 is CASSQTGGFENGYTF. Here the CDR3 DNA reads TGTGCCAGCAGCCAGACAGGGGGCTTCGAGAATGGCTACACCTTC.

The rearrangement links TRBV6-5 to TRBJ2-2, with 7 positions matching TRBD1. V shed 0 bases, J shed 7 bases, and the junction held 5 bases outside the gene matches. The CDR3 is 15 residues long. Germline V CDR1 and CDR2: MNHEY, SVGAGI. Written as DNA, the CDR3 is TGTGCCAGCAGTTACTCGGAACAGGGGATCGGGGAGCTGTTTTTT. This sequence encodes CASSYSEQGIGELFF.

The chain has TRBV9 and TRBJ1-2; no firm D call. V shed 2 bases and J shed 8 bases, with 13 bases lying between them. Germline assignment: CDR1 SGDLS and CDR2 YYNGEE. The CDR3 is made up of 13 amino acids. The CDR3, as DNA: TGTGCCAGCAGCGTTGAGGGTTCCTGGGGCTACACCTTC. This encodes CASSVEGSWGYTF.